Following are 25 T cell receptor beta chains from one sample sequenced in a study of cytomegalovirus exposure and HLA in healthy donors. Vbeta (60) and Jbeta (13) primers were used in the PCR. The data were produced by immunoSEQ multiplex PCR, yet TCRdb's version contains in-frame clones alone and is incomplete. The sample holds 40,000 to 60,000 clones, around 70% seen once. The sequenced sample was PBMCs. Receptors originate from a woman in her forties or fifties in good health and CMV-seronegative.

This clone came up a few times. The chain is built from TRBV6-5 and TRBJ1-2, with D possibly being TRBD1 (6 bases). V shed 0 bases and J shed 4 bases, with 12 bases lying between them. Per the germline V gene, CDR1 is MNHEY and CDR2 is SVGAGI. The CDR3 extends over 15 amino acids. The CDR3 loop reads CASSYSGTRTYGYTF. As DNA, the CDR3 is TGTGCCAGCAGTTACTCCGGGACACGAACCTATGGCTACACCTTC.

The chain recombines TRBV10-3 with TRBJ2-3, with TRBD2 matching over 11 bases. From germline, CDR1 is ENHRY and CDR2 SYGVKD. This CDR3 spans 16 amino acids. J lost 2 bases, V lost 8 bases, and 9 bases had no gene match. The CDR3 here is CAIAPGTSGYTDTQYF. The CDR3 nucleotides are TGTGCCATCGCCCCGGGGACTAGCGGTTACACAGATACGCAGTATTTT.

The sample holds one count of this clone. The chain couples TRBV7-9 to TRBJ1-6; D might be TRBD1 (5 bases). Germline V gene sequence: CDR1 SEHNR, CDR2 FQNEAQ (reference sequence). V was cut by 4 bases and J by 13 bases, with 20 bases left in between. CDR3 length: 15 residues. CDR3 sequence (DNA): TGTGCCAGCAGCTACGGGGGGGGAAACGGCCTCCCCCTCCACTTT. Its protein product is CASSYGGGNGLPLHF.

The chain links TRBV2 to TRBJ2-5; TRBD1 matches 8 bases. The CDR3 spans 13 residues. Trimming cost V 6 bases and J 4 bases; bases outside gene matches: 4. Germline V gene lookup returns CDR1 SNHLY and CDR2 FYNNEI. CDR3 sequence (DNA): TGTGCCAGCAGACAGGGGGTGGGAGAGACCCAGTACTTC. Protein product: CASRQGVGETQYF.

The chain employs TRBV19 and TRBJ1-5; TRBD1 is a possible D gene (6 bases). CDR1 and CDR2 (germline): LNHDA, SQIVND (reference sequence). Trimming pared 6 bases from V and 0 bases from J, leaving 9 bases between. The CDR3 loop spans 14 amino acids. CDR3: CASRDRNSNQPQHF. CDR3 DNA sequence: TGTGCCAGTAGGGACAGAAATAGCAATCAGCCCCAGCATTTT.

The chain combines TRBV7-3 with TRBJ2-3; 12 nucleotides line up with TRBD2. Germline CDR1 reads SGHTA; CDR2 reads FQGTGA. This CDR3 region has 16 residues. Trimming removed 5 bases from V and 3 bases from J; junction bases left unmatched: 6. CDR3 sequence: CASSLGLAGLTDTQYF. The CDR3 bases are TGTGCCAGCAGCCTAGGACTAGCGGGGTTGACAGATACGCAGTATTTT.

This chain uses TRBV7-8 with TRBJ1-2; D is possibly TRBD1 (6 bases). Germline-derived CDR1 and CDR2 are SGHVS and FQNEAQ. Trimming took off 2 bases at V and 7 bases at J, with 14 bases between the two ends. The CDR3 sequence is 14 residues long. CDR3 sequence: CASSLMQGSSGYTF. The CDR3 nucleotides are TGTGCCAGCAGCTTAATGCAGGGGTCCTCTGGCTACACCTTC.

The V and J genes are TRBV10-3 and TRBJ2-7; TRBD2 might be the D (5 bases). This CDR3 contains 15 residues. V was shortened by 2 bases and J by 4 bases, with 15 bases between the two germline ends. Germline V gene data show CDR1 as ENHRY and CDR2 as SYGVKD. CDR3 region: CAISENSEVDYEQYF. The CDR3 nucleotides read TGTGCCATCAGTGAGAATAGCGAGGTGGATTACGAGCAGTACTTC.

Written as DNA, the CDR3 is TGTGCCTCGAGTGGACAGGGGGCCGCTGGCTACACCTTC. It codes for CASSGQGAAGYTF. This rearrangement joins TRBV5-8 to TRBJ1-2; 11 nucleotides line up with TRBD1. Germline-derived CDR1 and CDR2 are SGHTS and YDEGEE. V was clipped by 10 bases and J by 7 bases; unmatched bases: 9. The length of the CDR3 is 13 residues.

This chain uses TRBV6-6 with TRBJ1-5; D gene unclear. The V end was cut by 6 bases, the J end by 6 bases, with 12 bases between. This CDR3 region has 13 residues. CDR1 MNHNY and CDR2 SVGAGI come from the germline V gene (reference sequence). CDR3 bases: TGTGCCAGCAGCCCCGGTTCCGGTCAGCCCCAGCATTTT. This sequence encodes CASSPGSGQPQHF.

This clone was recorded a few times. The chain recombines TRBV10-3 with TRBJ1-1; tentatively, D is TRBD1 (6 bases). Germline V CDR1 and CDR2: ENHRY, SYGVKD. With 11 bases removed from V and 3 bases from J, the gap between germline ends came to 19 bases. The CDR3 runs 14 residues. The CDR3 loop reads CAPRGGARDTEAFF. In DNA form, the CDR3 reads TGTGCCCCCCGGGGGGGGGCTCGGGACACTGAAGCTTTCTTT.

V usage is TRBV29-1 and J usage is TRBJ2-1; D possibly corresponds to TRBD2 (5 bases). The CDR3 runs to 15 residues. With 5 bases removed from V and 5 bases from J, the gap between germline ends came to 19 bases. Germline V gene sequence: CDR1 SQVTM, CDR2 ANQGSEA. CDR3 DNA sequence: TGCAGCGTTCCTCGGGGAGCTGCAACCGACAATGAGCAGTTCTTC. Its protein is CSVPRGAATDNEQFF.

V gene TRBV19 combines with J gene TRBJ2-2; possibly TRBD2 for D (6 bases). Germline CDR1 is LNHDA and CDR2 is SQIVND (reference sequence). The CDR3 is 15 residues long. V lost 6 bases, J lost 2 bases, and 13 bases lay in between. The DNA for the CDR3 is TGTGCCAGTAGACTCAGCGGGTTCAACACCGGGGAGCTGTTTTTT. Translation gives CASRLSGFNTGELFF.

There are a few counts of this clone. The CDR3 sequence is CASSQERGRSSGNTIYF. In DNA form, the CDR3 reads TGCGCCAGCAGCCAAGAAAGGGGGCGCTCCTCTGGAAACACCATATATTTT. This sequence joins TRBV4-1 and TRBJ1-3, with 7 positions matching TRBD1. V lost 0 bases to trimming and J lost 0 bases; unmatched junction nucleotides: 5. From germline, CDR1 is MGHRA and CDR2 YSYEKL. CDR3 length: 17 residues.

The chain uses TRBV30 and TRBJ2-7; 8 nucleotides align to TRBD1. This CDR3 region has 13 residues. Germline CDR1 reads GTSNPN; CDR2 reads SVGIG (reference sequence). The V segment lost 2 bases and the J segment 7 bases; nucleotides outside the gene matches: 7. The CDR3 sequence is CAWSLGRDREQYF. The CDR3 bases are TGTGCCTGGAGTTTGGGCAGGGACAGGGAGCAGTACTTC.

This clone was counted between two and nine times. V is TRBV28 and J is TRBJ2-7, with D tentatively TRBD2 (5 bases). The CDR3 is 13 residues long. V lost 5 bases and J 7 bases, leaving 15 bases between the germline ends. Germline V gives CDR1 MDHEN, CDR2 SYDVKM. The CDR3 DNA sequence: TGTGCCAGCAGTGAGGACGGGGTGGAGGAGCAGTACTTC. Its translation: CASSEDGVEEQYF. Based on the CDR3 plus reference TRBV28 and TRBJ2-7, the full variable domain is DVKVTQSSRYLVKRTGEKVFLECVQDMDHENMFWYRQDPGLGLRLIYFSYDVKMKEKGDIPEGYSVSREKKERFSLILESASTNQTSMYLCASSEDGVEEQYFGPGTRLTVT.

The genes are TRBV6-5 and TRBJ2-7, with D maybe TRBD1 (5 bases). Deletions cut 0 bases from V and 1 base from J, with 10 bases between. This CDR3 spans 15 amino acids. The V gene's germline CDR1 is MNHEY and CDR2 SVGAGI. The CDR3 region has the DNA TGTGCCAGCAGTTACTCCGAGGACACTTCCTACGAGCAGTACTTC. Its protein is CASSYSEDTSYEQYF.

The genes are TRBV19 and TRBJ2-1; tentatively, D is TRBD2 (5 bases). The germline V gene has CDR1 LNHDA and CDR2 SQIVND (reference sequence). This CDR3 has 14 residues. The V end lost 5 bases, the J end lost 5 bases, and 13 bases lay between the germline ends. This CDR3 is CASSGLGSDNEQFF. The CDR3 DNA follows: TGTGCCAGTAGTGGACTTGGGTCCGACAATGAGCAGTTCTTC.

This sequence joins TRBV30 and TRBJ1-2; D is undetermined. This CDR3 region has 13 residues. Germline assignment: CDR1 GTSNPN and CDR2 SVGIG (reference sequence). The ends were cut back, 0 bases at V and 7 bases at J, with 12 bases in the middle. The CDR3 DNA reads TGTGCCTGGAGTGTACATCAGGCGGGTGGCTACACCTTC. Amino acid sequence: CAWSVHQAGGYTF.

The genes are TRBV2 and TRBJ1-2, with D possibly matching TRBD1 (6 bases). Germline CDR1 and CDR2: SNHLY and FYNNEI. The CDR3 runs 14 residues. The V end lost 7 bases, the J end lost 7 bases, and 19 bases lay between the germline ends. The CDR3 here is CASTWEGQWVGYTF. The CDR3 bases are TGTGCCAGCACCTGGGAGGGACAATGGGTTGGCTACACCTTC. The complete variable domain, with remaining parts taken from reference TRBV2 and TRBJ1-2, reads EPEVTQTPSHQVTQMGQEVILRCVPISNHLYFYWYRQILGQKVEFLVSFYNNEISEKSEIFDDQFSVERPDGSNFTLKIRSTKLEDSAMYFCASTWEGQWVGYTFGSGTRLTVV.

V gene TRBV6-1 combines with J gene TRBJ2-3; 10 bases match TRBD2. Germline CDR1 and CDR2: MNHNS and SASEGT. With V trimmed by 11 bases and J by 6 bases, 11 bases remained unmatched. This CDR3 contains 14 residues. The chain's CDR3 is CAGWTSGPPDTQYF. The CDR3 coding sequence is TGTGCCGGTTGGACTAGCGGACCTCCCGATACGCAGTATTTT.

In this sample, this clone turned up a few times. The chain links TRBV18 to TRBJ2-3, with TRBD2 as a possible D gene (6 bases). This CDR3 contains 16 residues. The V and J ends lost 2 bases and 0 bases respectively, with 12 bases between them. Germline-derived CDR1 and CDR2 are KGHSH and LQKENI. As DNA, the CDR3 is TGTGCCAGCTCACCAGGCCAGCGGGTTAGCACAGATACGCAGTATTTT. This encodes CASSPGQRVSTDTQYF.

J is TRBJ1-2 and V is TRBV25-1; maybe TRBD1 (5 bases). Looked up from germline, CDR1 is MGHDK and CDR2 is SYGVNS. This CDR3 region has 12 residues. Between the trimmed V and J ends, which lost 5 bases and 6 bases, there was a span of 10 bases. The CDR3 protein is CASSWGGNGYTF. The CDR3 DNA sequence: TGTGCCAGCAGTTGGGGGGGGAATGGCTACACCTTC.

The V call is TRBV30, the J call TRBJ2-2; tentative D call: TRBD1 (5 bases). CDR3 size: 13 residues. Trimming removed 1 base at V and 6 bases at J, with 9 bases between. Germline V gives CDR1 GTSNPN, CDR2 SVGIG (reference sequence). For the CDR3, the DNA is TGTGCCTGGAGTGGACAGTATTCCGGGGAGCTGTTTTTT. It encodes CAWSGQYSGELFF.

This rearrangement joins TRBV18 to TRBJ1-5, with TRBD1 matching over 9 bases. Germline assignment: CDR1 KGHSH and CDR2 LQKENI. This CDR3 comprises 14 residues. Trimming at V came to 8 bases and at J to 3 bases, leaving 5 bases not matched to a gene. CDR3 nucleotide sequence: TGTGCCAGCACAACAGGGGGCGACAATCAGCCCCAGCATTTT. It encodes CASTTGGDNQPQHF.